Sequencing of this T cell receptor (beta chain) was carried out in a study of blood T cell repertoires in COVID-19. Under the authors' procedure: Scientists estimated how many nucleated cells there were by amplifying reference gene primers. The table came from immunoSEQ multiplex PCR; TCRdb's copy has only in-frame clones and leaves some out. V, J and clone size are those of that table, while D and trimming were read from the DNA. The top ten clones hold approximately 15% of a sample with approximately 88,000 clones, approximately 90% of them seen once. V shed 0 bases and J shed 7 bases, with 10 bases lying between them. This CDR3 has 15 residues. The germline CDR1 and CDR2 sequences are LGHNA and YNFKEQ.

The sequence was obtained from a male donor with acute or convalescent COVID-19. V gene TRBV4-2 combines with J gene TRBJ1-6; a weak D match, TRBD1 (6 bases). Sequenced material: peripheral blood. The CDR3 sequence is CASSQDGGGNSPLHF. Written as DNA, the CDR3 is TGTGCCAGCAGCCAAGATGGGGGGGGCAATTCACCCCTCCACTTT.